These 26 T cell receptor beta chains share one sample of origin, sequenced in a study of blood T cell repertoires in COVID-19. Profiling relied on immunoSEQ multiplex PCR, and the TCRdb table lists in-frame clones only, not all of them. Among 300,000 to 400,000 clones, roughly 90% were seen once, and the ten largest hold about 3%. The sequenced sample was peripheral blood. The source of these receptors is a woman between 25 and 40 years old with COVID-19, enrolled during active disease.

The chain employs TRBV6-5 and TRBJ2-7; D possibly corresponds to TRBD2 (5 bases). Germline CDR1 reads MNHEY; CDR2 reads SVGAGI. V was clipped by 5 bases and J by 3 bases, with 17 bases between them. This CDR3 has 15 residues. In nucleotides, the CDR3 is TGTGCCAGCAGTACACCGCGGGCCGTCAGCTACGAGCAGTACTTC. It translates to CASSTPRAVSYEQYF.

The V call is TRBV28, the J call TRBJ1-2; 7 positions match TRBD1. Germline CDR1 MDHEN, CDR2 SYDVKM. Trimming cost V 5 bases and J 6 bases; bases outside gene matches: 9. The CDR3 runs to 14 residues. The CDR3 sequence is CASSPSLGTDGYTF. DNA of the CDR3: TGTGCCAGCAGTCCTTCACTGGGGACAGATGGCTACACCTTC.

The V and J genes are TRBV7-6 and TRBJ2-2; D is possibly TRBD1 (6 bases). In germline, CDR1 is SGHVS, CDR2 FNYEAQ. V was shortened by 1 base and J by 6 bases, with 15 bases between the two germline ends. The CDR3 sequence is 16 residues long. The CDR3 DNA reads as TGTGCCAGCAGCTTAGTAGTCAGGGGAGTGTCCGGGGAGCTGTTTTTT. Amino acids: CASSLVVRGVSGELFF.

V is TRBV20-1 and J is TRBJ2-3; TRBD1 matches at 12 bases. Germline V CDR1 and CDR2: DFQATT, SNEGSKA (reference sequence). The V and J ends lost 3 bases and 4 bases, in that order; junction bases with no gene match: 5. This CDR3 is built from 15 residues. The CDR3 is CSASEGQGAPDTQYF. For the CDR3, the DNA is TGCAGTGCTAGTGAGGGACAGGGGGCCCCAGATACGCAGTATTTT.

This chain uses TRBV4-1 with TRBJ1-1; D gene uncertain. The CDR3 contains 14 residues. Germline CDR1 is MGHRA and CDR2 is YSYEKL. Trimming took off 1 base at V and 3 bases at J, with 9 bases between the two ends. The CDR3 spells CASSQVREYTEAFF. The CDR3 DNA is TGCGCCAGCAGCCAAGTTCGGGAATACACTGAAGCTTTCTTT.

The chain joins TRBV5-4 to TRBJ1-2; TRBD1 matches at 8 bases. With V trimmed by 0 bases and J by 4 bases, 8 bases remained unmatched. This CDR3 is built from 16 residues. Germline lookup yields CDR1 SGHNT and CDR2 YYREEE (reference sequence). Here the CDR3 reads CASSLDPTGDGYGYTF. The CDR3 region has the DNA TGTGCCAGCAGCTTGGACCCGACAGGGGATGGCTATGGCTACACCTTC.

This rearrangement joins TRBV6-2 or TRBV6-3 to TRBJ2-6; 7 bases are a match to TRBD2. The CDR3 contains 17 residues. Germline trimming cut 4 bases from V and 1 base from J; bases unmatched to any gene: 7. Germline assignment: CDR1 MNHEY and CDR2 SVGEGT. The chain's CDR3 is CASSSGGSASGANVLTF. For the CDR3, the DNA is TGTGCCAGCAGTTCCGGCGGGAGTGCGTCTGGGGCCAACGTCCTGACTTTC.

The chain has TRBV27 and TRBJ1-6; unclear D gene. There are 13 residues in the CDR3. V lost 7 bases and J 10 bases, leaving 14 bases between the germline ends. Germline lookup yields CDR1 MNHEY and CDR2 SMNVEV (reference sequence). This CDR3 reads CASTHGGGSPLHF. The CDR3, as DNA: TGTGCCAGCACCCACGGTGGAGGGTCACCCCTCCACTTT.

V gene TRBV10-2 combines with J gene TRBJ1-2; possibly TRBD1 for D (6 bases). The CDR3 contains 13 residues. Per germline, CDR1 WSHSY and CDR2 SAAADI. V lost 7 bases, J lost 5 bases, and 14 bases lay in between. CDR3 in amino acids: CASMGGAPYGYTF. The DNA of the CDR3 is TGCGCCAGCATGGGGGGGGCTCCTTATGGCTACACCTTC.

The rearrangement links TRBV29-1 to TRBJ1-2; no clear D. Germline V gives CDR1 SQVTM, CDR2 ANQGSEA. The V end was cut by 6 bases, the J end by 7 bases, with 12 bases between. The CDR3 runs to 11 residues. The CDR3 DNA reads as TGCAGCGTCGTTTCGGCGGTTGGCTACACCTTC. Its translation: CSVVSAVGYTF.

In regard to this clone: This CDR3 is also generated by other DNA sequences in the sample. The gene calls are TRBV6-5 and TRBJ1-1; D uncertain. V was pared by 6 bases and J by 1 base, with 3 bases between. The CDR3 spans 11 residues. Germline loops: CDR1 MNHEY, CDR2 SVGAGI. CDR3 region: CASSRNTEAFF. Here the CDR3 DNA reads TGTGCCAGCAGCCGGAACACTGAAGCTTTCTTT.

This rearrangement joins TRBV14 to TRBJ1-3, with D possibly matching TRBD1 (6 bases). Trimming pared 4 bases from V and 4 bases from J, leaving 14 bases between. This CDR3 comprises 15 residues. Germline CDR1 and CDR2: SGHDN and FVKESK. CDR3 in DNA: TGTGCCAGCAGCCCTAACGTGGGACAAGGAAACACCATATATTTT. Encoded protein: CASSPNVGQGNTIYF. Drawing the rest from reference TRBV14 and TRBJ1-3, the complete variable domain is EAGVTQFPSHSVIEKGQTVTLRCDPISGHDNLYWYRRVMGKEIKFLLHFVKESKQDESGMPNNRFLAERTGGTYSTLKVQPAELEDSGVYFCASSPNVGQGNTIYFGEGSWLTVV.

The chain is built from TRBV12-3 or TRBV12-4 and TRBJ2-7, with 7 bases lining up with TRBD2. The CDR3 is made up of 13 amino acids. The V and J ends lost 6 bases and 3 bases, in that order; junction bases with no gene match: 5. Here the CDR3 DNA reads TGTGCCAGCAGACTCGGGGAGGGCTACGAGCAGTACGTC. Amino acid sequence: CASRLGEGYEQYV.

The V call is TRBV12-3 or TRBV12-4, the J call TRBJ2-3; D is unresolved. The CDR3 is 13 residues long. The V and J ends lost 2 bases and 4 bases respectively, with 7 bases between them. CDR3 protein: CASSLFVPDTQYF. In nucleotides, the CDR3 is TGTGCCAGCAGTTTATTCGTCCCAGATACGCAGTATTTT.

This clone came up once. J is TRBJ2-7 and V is TRBV19, with TRBD1 matching 7 bases. The CDR3 totals 12 residues. J lost 4 bases, V lost 9 bases, and 6 bases had no gene match. Germline loops: CDR1 LNHDA, CDR2 SQIVND (reference sequence). The DNA of the CDR3 is TGTGCCAGCACAGGGGCTCGGTACGAGCAGTACTTC. It yields the protein CASTGARYEQYF.

This chain uses TRBV6-6 with TRBJ1-2; 9 bases are shared with TRBD1. V lost 5 bases and J lost 4; bases outside the gene matches: 8. Germline CDR1 MNHNY, CDR2 SVGAGI (reference sequence). The CDR3 runs to 15 residues. CDR3 DNA: TGTGCCAGCAGTGCAACCCTGACAGGGGGCTATGGCTACACCTTC. This codes for CASSATLTGGYGYTF.

This chain uses TRBV12-2 with TRBJ2-7; the table names TRBD1, a call not compared with the DNA. TRBV12-2 has pseudogene status. There are 19 residues in the CDR3. CDR3 coding DNA: TGTGCAAGTCGCTTACCGAAGACCAAAGAGGACAGGGTATATTACGAGCAGTACGTC. Protein product: CASRLPKTKEDRVYYEQYV.

The gene calls are TRBV28 and TRBJ2-1, with 10 bases identical to TRBD2. The J segment lost 2 bases and the V segment lost 4 bases, leaving 2 bases of the junction unmatched. Per the germline V gene, CDR1 is MDHEN and CDR2 is SYDVKM. The CDR3 has 15 amino acids. The CDR3 coding sequence is TGTGCCAGCAGTTCTAGCGGGGGTGCCTACAATGAGCAGTTCTTC. This translates into CASSSSGGAYNEQFF.

This chain uses TRBV6-6 with TRBJ2-7; 10 bases line up with TRBD1. Germline CDR1 and CDR2: MNHNY and SVGAGI (reference sequence). V lost 9 bases, J lost 0 bases, and 8 bases stayed unmatched. This CDR3 contains 15 residues. CDR3 nucleotides: TGTGCCAGTCGGGGGACAGGGGATAACTCCTACGAGCAGTACTTC. Its translation is CASRGTGDNSYEQYF.

V is TRBV19 and J is TRBJ1-2, with 10 bases lining up with TRBD1. Germline V gives CDR1 LNHDA, CDR2 SQIVND (reference sequence). The CDR3 contains 15 residues. The V gene end was trimmed by 5 bases and the J gene end by 4 bases; junction bases not matched to a gene: 7. The CDR3 coding sequence is TGTGCCAGTAGTGCTTCGACAGGGGGCGGCTATGGCTACACCTTC. Amino acids: CASSASTGGGYGYTF.

A remark on this clone: With a much larger clone just one base away, this may be a read error. V gene TRBV6-6 combines with J gene TRBJ1-1, with 7 positions matching TRBD1. The germline gives CDR1 MNHNY, CDR2 SVGAGI (reference sequence). Losses at the gene ends were 6 bases for V and 1 base for J; bases not matched to a gene: 2. The CDR3 loop spans 13 amino acids. CDR3 nucleotides: TGTGCCAGCAGCCGGGACAGGAACACTGAAGCTTTCTTT. Translated: CASSRDRNTEAFF.

This clone was counted a few times. The chain joins TRBV9 to TRBJ1-2; D may be TRBD1 (6 bases). This CDR3 region has 13 residues. Germline CDR1 SGDLS, CDR2 YYNGEE. The V gene lost 3 bases and the J gene lost 2 bases, with 8 bases spanning the gap. The CDR3 DNA reads as TGTGCCAGCAGCGCCGACAGGAACTATGGCTACACCTTC. Translation gives CASSADRNYGYTF.

This sequence joins TRBV20-1 and TRBJ2-5, with TRBD1 identical over 10 bases. With 3 bases clipped from V and 5 bases from J, the junction kept 6 bases outside the gene matches. The CDR3 length is 14 residues. CDR1 and CDR2 from the germline V gene are DFQATT and SNEGSKA (reference sequence). The CDR3 loop is CSASQDRGVETQYF. CDR3 nucleotides: TGCAGTGCTAGTCAGGACAGGGGGGTGGAGACCCAGTACTTC.

The chain combines TRBV10-2 with TRBJ1-2, with D tentatively TRBD1 (6 bases). There are 13 residues in the CDR3. V lost 3 bases and J lost 8, with 13 bases in between. Germline V CDR1 and CDR2: WSHSY, SAAADI. The CDR3 nucleotides are TGCGCCAGCAGTGAAACGGGCAGGGGCGGCTACACCTTC. Translating gives CASSETGRGGYTF.

The CDR3 DNA is TGTGCCAGCAGCTTAGGGCCCCGAATTGGAGAGACCCAGTACTTC. It encodes CASSLGPRIGETQYF. This chain connects TRBV7-9 to TRBJ2-5, with no clear D. V dropped 1 base and J dropped 4 bases, with 13 bases sitting between them. Germline CDR1 reads SEHNR; CDR2 reads FQNEAQ (reference sequence). The CDR3 sequence is 15 residues long.

The chain uses TRBV21-1 and TRBJ2-6; TRBD1 reflects the table's D call only, with no check against the DNA. TRBV21-1 is a listed pseudogene. The CDR3 has 16 amino acids. CDR3 sequence: CARGGKGVPGANVLTF. The DNA for the CDR3 is TGTGCCAGAGGGGGCAAGGGGGTGCCAGGGGCCAACGTCCTGACTTTC.